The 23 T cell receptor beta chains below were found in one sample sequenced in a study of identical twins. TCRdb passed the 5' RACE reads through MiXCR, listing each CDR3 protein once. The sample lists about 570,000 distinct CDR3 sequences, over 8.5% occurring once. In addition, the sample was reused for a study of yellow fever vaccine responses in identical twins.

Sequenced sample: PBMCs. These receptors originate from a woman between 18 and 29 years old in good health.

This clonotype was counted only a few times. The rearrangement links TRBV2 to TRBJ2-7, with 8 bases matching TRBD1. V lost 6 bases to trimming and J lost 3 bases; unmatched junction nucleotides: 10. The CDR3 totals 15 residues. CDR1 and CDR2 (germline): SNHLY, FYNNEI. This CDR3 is CASRIGQGSLYEQYF. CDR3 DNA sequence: TGTGCCAGCAGGATAGGACAGGGTAGTCTCTACGAGCAGTACTTC.

The CDR3 nucleotides are TGCAGTGCTAGAGAACCTAGCGGCTACGAGCAGTACTTC. Translation gives CSAREPSGYEQYF. The genes are TRBV20-1 and TRBJ2-7; 7 positions match TRBD2. This CDR3 is built from 13 residues. Germline CDR1 reads DFQATT; CDR2 reads SNEGSKA (reference sequence). The ends lost 0 bases at V and 3 bases at J; junction bases unmatched: 2.

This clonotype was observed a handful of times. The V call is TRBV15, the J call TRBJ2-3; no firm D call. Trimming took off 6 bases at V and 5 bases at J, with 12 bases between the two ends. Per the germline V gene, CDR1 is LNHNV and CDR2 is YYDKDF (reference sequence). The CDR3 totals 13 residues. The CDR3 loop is CATRPDRVDTQYF. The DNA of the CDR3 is TGTGCCACCAGGCCAGACCGGGTAGATACGCAGTATTTT.

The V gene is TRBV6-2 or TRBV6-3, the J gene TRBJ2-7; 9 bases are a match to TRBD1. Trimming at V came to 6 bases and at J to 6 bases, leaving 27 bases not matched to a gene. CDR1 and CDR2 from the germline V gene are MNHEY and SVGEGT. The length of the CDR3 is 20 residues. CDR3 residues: CASRPPMTGGGVGHYSEQYF. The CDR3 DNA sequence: TGTGCCAGCAGACCCCCGATGACAGGGGGAGGGGTGGGCCACTACTCCGAGCAGTACTTC.

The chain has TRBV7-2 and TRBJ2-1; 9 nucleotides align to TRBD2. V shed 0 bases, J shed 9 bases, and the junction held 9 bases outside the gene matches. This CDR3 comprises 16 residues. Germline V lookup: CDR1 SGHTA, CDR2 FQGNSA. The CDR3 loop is CASSLAPGGGGGEQFF. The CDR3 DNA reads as TGTGCCAGCAGCTTAGCGCCGGGCGGGGGGGGAGGTGAGCAGTTCTTC.

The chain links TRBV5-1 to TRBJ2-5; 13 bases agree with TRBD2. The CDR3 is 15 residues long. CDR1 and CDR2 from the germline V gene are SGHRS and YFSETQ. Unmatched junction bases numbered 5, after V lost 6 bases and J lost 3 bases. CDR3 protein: CASTRGTSGEETQYF. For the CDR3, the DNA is TGCGCCAGCACAAGAGGGACTAGCGGGGAAGAGACCCAGTACTTC.

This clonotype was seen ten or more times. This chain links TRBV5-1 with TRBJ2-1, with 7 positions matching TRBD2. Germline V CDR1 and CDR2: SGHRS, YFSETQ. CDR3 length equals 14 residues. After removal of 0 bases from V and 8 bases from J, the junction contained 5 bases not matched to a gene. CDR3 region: CASSLGLAVDEQFF. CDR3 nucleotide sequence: TGCGCCAGCAGCTTGGGACTAGCTGTCGATGAGCAGTTCTTC.

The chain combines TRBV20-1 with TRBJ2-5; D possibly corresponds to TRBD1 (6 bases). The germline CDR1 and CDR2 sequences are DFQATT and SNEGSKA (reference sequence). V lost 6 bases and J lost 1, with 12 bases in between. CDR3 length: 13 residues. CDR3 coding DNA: TGCAGTGCGCCCCAGGGGTTCCAAGAGACCCAGTACTTC. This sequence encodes CSAPQGFQETQYF.

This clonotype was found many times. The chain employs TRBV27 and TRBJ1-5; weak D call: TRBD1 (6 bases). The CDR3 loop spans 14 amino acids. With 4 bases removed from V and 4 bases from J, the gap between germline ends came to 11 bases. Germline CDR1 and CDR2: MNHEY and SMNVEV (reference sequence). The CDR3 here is CASSSTGMNQPQHF. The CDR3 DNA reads TGTGCCAGCAGTTCGACAGGTATGAATCAGCCCCAGCATTTT.

CDR3 in DNA: TGCAGTGCACATAAGGGGGGGGATTACAATGAGCAGTTCTTC. Protein product: CSAHKGGDYNEQFF. The chain uses TRBV20-1 and TRBJ2-1; D is possibly TRBD2 (7 bases). Trimming left V 6 bases short and J 4 bases short, with 16 bases between. CDR1 is DFQATT, CDR2 SNEGSKA, per germline (reference sequence). This CDR3 region has 14 residues.

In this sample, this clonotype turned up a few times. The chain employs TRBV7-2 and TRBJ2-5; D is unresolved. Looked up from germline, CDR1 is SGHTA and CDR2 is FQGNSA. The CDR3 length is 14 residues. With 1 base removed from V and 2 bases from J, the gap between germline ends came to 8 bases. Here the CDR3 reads CASSLGRRQETQYF. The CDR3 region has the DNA TGTGCCAGCAGCTTAGGGCGGAGACAAGAGACCCAGTACTTC. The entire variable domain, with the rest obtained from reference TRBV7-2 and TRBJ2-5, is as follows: GAGVSQSPSNKVTEKGKDVELRCDPISGHTALYWYRQSLGQGLEFLIYFQGNSAPDKSGLPSDRFSAERTGGSVSTLTIQRTQQEDSAVYLCASSLGRRQETQYFGPGTRLLVL.

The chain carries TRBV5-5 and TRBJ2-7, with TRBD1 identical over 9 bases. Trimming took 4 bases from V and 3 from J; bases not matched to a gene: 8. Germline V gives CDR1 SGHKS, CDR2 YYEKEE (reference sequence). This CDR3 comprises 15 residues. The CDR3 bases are TGTGCCAGCAGCAAGATGTTGGACAGGGGCTACGAGCAGTACTTC. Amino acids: CASSKMLDRGYEQYF.

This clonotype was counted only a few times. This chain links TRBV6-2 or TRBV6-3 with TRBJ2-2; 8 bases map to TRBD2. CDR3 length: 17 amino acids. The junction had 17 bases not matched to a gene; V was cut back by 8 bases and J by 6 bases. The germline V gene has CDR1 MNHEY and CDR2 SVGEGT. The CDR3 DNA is TGTGCCAGCGGAATGGACAGACCGGGACTAGTATCCGGGGAGCTGTTTTTT. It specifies CASGMDRPGLVSGELFF.

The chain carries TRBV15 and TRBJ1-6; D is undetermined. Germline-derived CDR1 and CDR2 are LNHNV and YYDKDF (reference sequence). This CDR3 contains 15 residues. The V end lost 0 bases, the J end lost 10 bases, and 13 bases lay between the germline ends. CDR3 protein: CATSRDRVVWSPLHF. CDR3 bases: TGTGCCACCAGCAGAGATCGGGTAGTCTGGTCACCCCTCCACTTT.

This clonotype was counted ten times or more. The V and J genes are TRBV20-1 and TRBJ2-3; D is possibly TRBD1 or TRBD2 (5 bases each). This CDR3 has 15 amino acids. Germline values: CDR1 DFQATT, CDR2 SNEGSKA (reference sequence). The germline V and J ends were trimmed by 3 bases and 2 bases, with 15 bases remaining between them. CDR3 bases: TGCAGTGCTAGCCCGGGTTTGGGGGACACAGATACGCAGTATTTT. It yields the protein CSASPGLGDTDTQYF.

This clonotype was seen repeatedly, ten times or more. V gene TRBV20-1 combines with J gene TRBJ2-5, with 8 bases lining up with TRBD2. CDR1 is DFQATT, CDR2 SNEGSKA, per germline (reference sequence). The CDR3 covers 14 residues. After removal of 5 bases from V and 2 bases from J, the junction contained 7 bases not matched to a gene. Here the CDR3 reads CSAGTSGGQETQYF. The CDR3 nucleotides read TGCAGTGCTGGAACTAGCGGAGGACAAGAGACCCAGTACTTC.

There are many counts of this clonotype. CDR3 coding DNA: TGTGCCAGCAGCCCGGACTCTGGGGCCAACGTCCTGACTTTC. Its protein is CASSPDSGANVLTF. The chain carries TRBV7-3 and TRBJ2-6; unclear D gene. The CDR3 sequence is 14 residues long. Between the trimmed V and J ends, which lost 5 bases and 0 bases, there was a span of 5 bases. Germline lookup yields CDR1 SGHTA and CDR2 FQGTGA.

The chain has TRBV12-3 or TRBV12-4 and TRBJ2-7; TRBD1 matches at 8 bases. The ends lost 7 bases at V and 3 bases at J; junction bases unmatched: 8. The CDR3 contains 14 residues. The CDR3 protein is CASTPGQEDYEQYF. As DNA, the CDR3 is TGTGCCAGCACCCCGGGACAGGAGGACTACGAGCAGTACTTC.

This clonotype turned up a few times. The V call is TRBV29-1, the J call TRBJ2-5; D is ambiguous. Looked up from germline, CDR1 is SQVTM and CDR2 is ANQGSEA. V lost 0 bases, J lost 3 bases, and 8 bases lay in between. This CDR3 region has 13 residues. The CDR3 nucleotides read TGCAGCGTTGAAGATGGGAACAAAGAGACCCAGTACTTC. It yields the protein CSVEDGNKETQYF.

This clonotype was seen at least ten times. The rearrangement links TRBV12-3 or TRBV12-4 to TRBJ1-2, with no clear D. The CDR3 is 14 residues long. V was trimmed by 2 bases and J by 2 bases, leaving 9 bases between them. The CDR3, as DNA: TGTGCCAGCAGTTTACCCGAGGACAACTATGGCTACACCTTC. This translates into CASSLPEDNYGYTF.

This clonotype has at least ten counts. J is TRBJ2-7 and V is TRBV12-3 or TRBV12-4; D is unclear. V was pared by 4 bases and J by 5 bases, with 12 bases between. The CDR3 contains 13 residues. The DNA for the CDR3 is TGTGCCAGCAGTTCCCATACTTCTAACGAGCAGTACTTC. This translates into CASSSHTSNEQYF.

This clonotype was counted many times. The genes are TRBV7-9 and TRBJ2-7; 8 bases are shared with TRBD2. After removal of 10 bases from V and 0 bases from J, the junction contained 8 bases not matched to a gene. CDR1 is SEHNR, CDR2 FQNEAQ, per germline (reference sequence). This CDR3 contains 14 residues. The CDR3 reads CAIPGLGSSYEQYF. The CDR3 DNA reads TGTGCCATCCCGGGACTAGGCAGCTCCTACGAGCAGTACTTC.

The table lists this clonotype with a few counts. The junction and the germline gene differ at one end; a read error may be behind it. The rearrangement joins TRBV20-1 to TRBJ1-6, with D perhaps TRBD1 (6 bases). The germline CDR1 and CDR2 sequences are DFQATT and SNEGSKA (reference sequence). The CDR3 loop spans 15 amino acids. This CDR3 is CSAGESGDYNSPLHF. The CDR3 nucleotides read TGCAGTGCTGGAGAGTCAGGGGACTATAATTCACCCCTCCACTTT.